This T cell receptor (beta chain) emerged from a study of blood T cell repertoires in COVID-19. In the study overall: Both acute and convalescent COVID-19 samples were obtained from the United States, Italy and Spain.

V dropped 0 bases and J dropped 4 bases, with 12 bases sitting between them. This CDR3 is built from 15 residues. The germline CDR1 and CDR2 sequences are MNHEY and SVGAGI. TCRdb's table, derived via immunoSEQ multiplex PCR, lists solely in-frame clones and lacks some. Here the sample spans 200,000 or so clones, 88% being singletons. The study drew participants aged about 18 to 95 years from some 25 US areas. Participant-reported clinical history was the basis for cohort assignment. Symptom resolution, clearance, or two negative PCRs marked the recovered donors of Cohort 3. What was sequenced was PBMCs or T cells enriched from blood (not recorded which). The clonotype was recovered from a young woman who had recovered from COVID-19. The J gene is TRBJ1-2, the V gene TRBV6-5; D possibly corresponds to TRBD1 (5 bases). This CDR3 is CASSYSGGLGYGYTF. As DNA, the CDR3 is TGTGCCAGCAGTTACTCTGGGGGACTGGGCTATGGCTACACCTTC.